This T cell receptor (beta chain) was captured by sequencing in a study of cytomegalovirus exposure and HLA in healthy donors. At the level of the study: Most donors, 80% to 90% of a few hundred genotyped, fell in the Caucasian-associated ancestry cluster.

Turning to this clone: Its antigen remains unknown.

Study conclusions and caveats: Sequencing artifact likely explains a cluster of highly shared sequence variants. Available immune exposure information covered CMV serostatus only. Testing in vitro showed a few CMV-associated chains specific for CMV antigens.

With 60 Vbeta and 13 Jbeta primers, the PCR was carried out. Sequencing used immunoSEQ multiplex PCR; TCRdb keeps in-frame clones, though not all of them. This sample contains around 77,000 clones. With 5 bases removed from V and 3 bases from J, the gap between germline ends came to 11 bases. Germline CDR1 and CDR2: MGHDK and SYGVNS. The CDR3 runs to 14 residues. The receptor comes from a man aged 45-65 years in good health and CMV-seropositive. This rearrangement joins TRBV25-1 to TRBJ1-5; D might be TRBD1 (5 bases). The sequenced sample was PBMCs. The CDR3 protein is CASSHIQDNQPQHF. The DNA for the CDR3 is TGTGCCAGCAGTCACATACAGGACAATCAGCCCCAGCATTTT.